Each of the 24 T cell receptor beta chains below was sequenced from the same sample in a study of regulatory T cells in long-lasting Graves disease. Combining iRepertoire HTBI primers with Arm-PCR of CDR3 regions, the authors built TCR beta libraries. In TCRdb, the multiplex PCR reads were re-called with MiXCR into one record per CDR3 protein. Of roughly 420,000 distinct CDR3 sequences detected, about 16% appear once; the ten largest clones hold under 30%. Described time point: newly diagnosed GD, antithyroid drugs for less than 3 months. There was RNA extracted from PBMCs, and the TCR library was made from it. In addition, the sample was reused for a study of T cells in Graves' hyperthyroidism and ophthalmopathy.

The material was peripheral blood mononuclear cells (PBMCs), obtained at new diagnosis, from a patient treated with antithyroid drugs. The receptor source for this set is a woman aged 18-35 years with Graves disease.

This clonotype turned up a few times. J is TRBJ2-2 and V is TRBV20-1; D is ambiguous. Germline CDR1 and CDR2: DFQATT and SNEGSKA (reference sequence). Trimming took 5 bases from V and 2 from J, leaving 9 bases between them. The CDR3 has 13 residues. Here the CDR3 DNA reads TGCAGTGCTTCGACACCAAACACCGGGGAGCTGTTTTTT. Protein: CSASTPNTGELFF.

The chain recombines TRBV7-8 with TRBJ2-7; tentatively, D is TRBD1 (5 bases). CDR3 length equals 15 residues. Germline values: CDR1 SGHVS, CDR2 FQNEAQ. Trimming removed 0 bases from V and 2 bases from J, with 11 bases in between. The CDR3 coding sequence is TGTGCCAGCAGCTTAGCGCAGGGCGCAGCCTACGAGCAGTACTTC. This sequence encodes CASSLAQGAAYEQYF.

The chain joins TRBV5-1 to TRBJ2-3, with D possibly being TRBD2 (5 bases). Germline CDR1 and CDR2: SGHRS and YFSETQ. The V and J ends lost 6 bases and 2 bases respectively, with 13 bases between them. This CDR3 spans 14 amino acids. CDR3 nucleotides: TGCGCCAGCAAAGTAGGGAGACCCACAGATACGCAGTATTTT. It yields the protein CASKVGRPTDTQYF.

This clonotype was recorded at least ten times. The rearrangement uses TRBV9 and TRBJ2-5, with D perhaps assigned TRBD1 or TRBD2 (5 bases each). The CDR3 totals 15 residues. CDR1 and CDR2 (germline): SGDLS, YYNGEE. Deletions cut 1 base from V and 3 bases from J, with 13 bases between. Written as DNA, the CDR3 is TGTGCCAGCAGCGTAACGGGACGGGCGAAAGAGACCCAGTACTTC. The encoded protein is CASSVTGRAKETQYF.

This clonotype was counted many times. V is TRBV20-1 and J is TRBJ2-5, with D perhaps TRBD1 or TRBD2 (7 bases each). The DNA end lines up better with TRBJ2-1; the J call may be wrong. This CDR3 has 18 amino acids. The germline gives CDR1 DFQATT, CDR2 SNEGSKA (reference sequence). The CDR3 sequence is CSARVPPGGGGSVHEQFF. CDR3 coding DNA: TGCAGTGCTAGAGTTCCCCCAGGGGGAGGCGGGAGTGTGCATGAGCAGTTCTTC.

The CDR3 nucleotides are TGTGCCACCCTGGGCGGGCGGGAGGACTCCTACAATGAGCAGTTCTTC. Amino acid sequence: CATLGGREDSYNEQFF. V gene TRBV28 combines with J gene TRBJ2-1, with 8 nucleotides matching TRBD2. CDR3 size: 16 residues. After removal of 10 bases from V and 0 bases from J, the junction contained 11 bases not matched to a gene. Germline V gene sequence: CDR1 MDHEN, CDR2 SYDVKM.

This clonotype was recorded a few times. The chain is built from TRBV11-1 and TRBJ2-5, with D unclear. The CDR3 runs to 13 residues. Per germline, CDR1 SGHAT and CDR2 FQDESV (reference sequence). The V end lost 5 bases, the J end lost 1 base, and 8 bases lay between the germline ends. CDR3 region: CASSQERQETQYF. CDR3 DNA sequence: TGTGCCAGCAGCCAAGAGCGCCAAGAGACCCAGTACTTC.

This clonotype occurred a few times. CDR3 DNA sequence: TGTGCCAGCAGGCCGTGGACCGGGGAGCTGTTTTTT. It specifies CASRPWTGELFF. This chain uses TRBV6-2 or TRBV6-3 with TRBJ2-2; no firm D call. V was pared by 6 bases and J by 5 bases, with 7 bases between. Germline CDR1 MNHEY, CDR2 SVGEGT. The CDR3 is 12 amino acids.

This clonotype was found many times. The chain has TRBV5-5 and TRBJ2-1; 9 bases are shared with TRBD2. The CDR3 length is 16 residues. CDR1 SGHKS and CDR2 YYEKEE come from the germline V gene (reference sequence). Trimming cost V 4 bases and J 3 bases; bases outside gene matches: 8. CDR3 region: CASSALLAGVYNEQFF. Written as DNA, the CDR3 is TGTGCCAGCAGCGCACTGTTAGCGGGGGTCTACAATGAGCAGTTCTTC.

This clonotype was seen ten or more times. The chain recombines TRBV28 with TRBJ2-4; 11 bases are shared with TRBD1. This CDR3 spans 14 amino acids. Germline-derived CDR1 and CDR2 are MDHEN and SYDVKM. V shed 7 bases, J shed 8 bases, and the junction held 7 bases outside the gene matches. This CDR3 is CASTQGTGGYIQYF. CDR3 nucleotide sequence: TGTGCCAGCACCCAAGGGACAGGGGGTTACATTCAGTACTTC.

This chain joins TRBV28 and TRBJ2-5, with 7 bases identical to TRBD1. The CDR3 is 12 residues long. Trimming cost V 5 bases and J 5 bases; bases outside gene matches: 2. Germline CDR1 MDHEN, CDR2 SYDVKM. In nucleotides, the CDR3 is TGTGCCAGCAGTATACAGGGGGAGACCCAGTACTTC. Translating it yields CASSIQGETQYF.

As to this clonotype: A read error is possible here, since a much larger clone lies one base away. The gene calls are TRBV29-1 and TRBJ2-1; 9 nucleotides match TRBD1. The CDR3 runs 12 residues. With V trimmed by 8 bases and J by 6 bases, 5 bases remained unmatched. CDR1 and CDR2 (germline): SQVTM, ANQGSEA. The CDR3 region is CSMGTGSNEQFF. CDR3 in DNA: TGCAGCATGGGGACAGGGTCCAATGAGCAGTTCTTC.

This clonotype was picked up many times. The rearrangement uses TRBV28 and TRBJ2-7; D is unresolved. V lost 3 bases and J 7 bases, leaving 4 bases between the germline ends. Germline V gene data show CDR1 as MDHEN and CDR2 as SYDVKM. This CDR3 region has 10 residues. CDR3 sequence (DNA): TGTGCCAGCAGTTTGGGGGAGCAGTACTTC. Its translation: CASSLGEQYF. Together with reference TRBV28 and TRBJ2-7, the CDR3 gives the full variable domain: DVKVTQSSRYLVKRTGEKVFLECVQDMDHENMFWYRQDPGLGLRLIYFSYDVKMKEKGDIPEGYSVSREKKERFSLILESASTNQTSMYLCASSLGEQYFGPGTRLTVT.

This clonotype appeared many times. This chain joins TRBV2 and TRBJ2-7; 9 bases line up with TRBD1. With V trimmed by 8 bases and J by 6 bases, 17 bases remained unmatched. Germline V CDR1 and CDR2: SNHLY, FYNNEI. This CDR3 spans 16 amino acids. CDR3 in DNA: TGTGCCAGCCTCCCGCCCGGGACAGGGAACCCTTCCGAGCAGTACTTC. This sequence encodes CASLPPGTGNPSEQYF.

This clonotype has a count of ten or more. The J gene is TRBJ2-7, the V gene TRBV20-1, with D maybe TRBD2 (7 bases). The ends were cut back, 0 bases at V and 1 base at J, with 19 bases in the middle. CDR1 and CDR2 from the germline V gene are DFQATT and SNEGSKA (reference sequence). This CDR3 comprises 17 residues. This CDR3 reads CSAREPPGGGPSYEQYF. The CDR3 bases are TGCAGTGCTAGAGAGCCACCGGGGGGCGGACCATCCTACGAGCAGTACTTC.

Ten or more counts support this clonotype. The chain couples TRBV5-1 to TRBJ1-1, with D perhaps matching TRBD1 (6 bases). This CDR3 is built from 14 residues. V shed 6 bases and J shed 1 base, with 13 bases lying between them. CDR1 and CDR2 (germline): SGHRS, YFSETQ. CDR3 DNA sequence: TGCGCCAGCATTCTGGGGGGGGCGAACACTGAAGCTTTCTTT. Encoded protein: CASILGGANTEAFF.

This clonotype was counted ten times or more. The CDR3 loop is CASRRRAFVYEQYF. The CDR3 DNA follows: TGTGCCAGCAGACGCAGGGCCTTTGTCTACGAGCAGTACTTC. This chain connects TRBV28 to TRBJ2-7, with a tentative D call TRBD1 (5 bases). This CDR3 region has 14 residues. Trimming cost V 6 bases and J 3 bases, with 15 bases left between them. Germline V gene sequence: CDR1 MDHEN, CDR2 SYDVKM.

This clonotype was seen repeatedly, ten times or more. This chain links TRBV7-8 with TRBJ2-1; 7 positions agree with TRBD2. V trimming: 1 base; J trimming: 9 bases; junction bases outside the gene matches: 21. This CDR3 has 19 amino acids. Germline loops: CDR1 SGHVS, CDR2 FQNEAQ. As DNA, the CDR3 is TGTGCCAGCAGCTTAGGGAGAGGGACGGGACTAATTATACACGGTGAGCAGTTCTTC. This translates into CASSLGRGTGLIIHGEQFF.

In its sample, this clonotype was seen many times. This sequence joins TRBV4-1 and TRBJ2-1, with no clear D. Germline CDR1 and CDR2: MGHRA and YSYEKL. The CDR3 has 13 residues. Trimming left V 0 bases short and J 9 bases short, with 9 bases between. Here the CDR3 reads CASSQEVLGEQFF. The CDR3 coding sequence is TGCGCCAGCAGCCAAGAGGTGCTCGGTGAGCAGTTCTTC.

This clonotype was detected ten times or more. V and J are TRBV11-2 and TRBJ2-3; D remains unclear. Germline V CDR1 and CDR2: SGHAT, FQNNGV. V lost 1 base and J lost 0, with 8 bases in between. CDR3 length equals 15 residues. CDR3 amino acids: CASSLGPTSTDTQYF. CDR3 sequence (DNA): TGTGCCAGCAGCTTAGGTCCGACTAGCACAGATACGCAGTATTTT.

This clonotype was seen ten or more times. This rearrangement joins TRBV20-1 to TRBJ2-7, with D perhaps matching TRBD1 (5 bases). CDR1 DFQATT and CDR2 SNEGSKA come from the germline V gene (reference sequence). The CDR3 has 12 amino acids. V shed 6 bases and J shed 4 bases, with 13 bases lying between them. The CDR3 here is CSAKTALYEQYF. The CDR3 DNA is TGCAGTGCAAAGACAGCTCTATACGAGCAGTACTTC.

This clonotype was counted a single time. This sequence joins TRBV12-3 or TRBV12-4 and TRBJ2-3; 10 nucleotides match TRBD2. V lost 7 bases to trimming and J lost 4 bases; unmatched junction nucleotides: 8. The CDR3 loop spans 15 amino acids. The CDR3 reads CASTEAGGRADTQYF. The CDR3, as DNA: TGTGCCAGCACCGAAGCGGGAGGGCGGGCAGATACGCAGTATTTT.

The sample holds many counts of this clonotype. This chain links TRBV20-1 with TRBJ2-7; 8 bases line up with TRBD2. The length of the CDR3 is 14 residues. The J segment lost 2 bases and the V segment lost 5 bases, leaving 8 bases of the junction unmatched. CDR1 is DFQATT and CDR2 is SNEGSKA in the germline V gene (reference sequence). As DNA, the CDR3 is TGCAGTGCTTTTATAGCGGGATCCGCCTACGAGCAGTACTTC. This sequence encodes CSAFIAGSAYEQYF.

This clonotype occurred many times. The chain links TRBV27 to TRBJ2-7, with 7 bases matching TRBD1. The CDR3 consists of 15 residues. The germline gives CDR1 MNHEY, CDR2 SMNVEV (reference sequence). The trim removed 6 bases at V and 3 bases at J, leaving 11 bases unmatched. The chain's CDR3 is CASSTRGLVGYEQYF. The DNA for the CDR3 is TGTGCCAGCAGCACTAGGGGGCTAGTGGGCTACGAGCAGTACTTC.